This T cell receptor (beta chain) was profiled in a study of graft-versus-host responses after intestinal transplantation. This CDR3 contains 13 residues. The V end lost 2 bases, the J end lost 2 bases, and 5 bases lay between the germline ends. The V gene's germline CDR1 is SGHNT and CDR2 YENEEA. Data came from immunoSEQ multiplex PCR; TCRdb stores just in-frame clones and leaves some out. The sample shows 80,000 to 95,000 clones, 90% to 95% of them seen only once. Notes on this clone: Its specificity is unknown.

The clonotype comes from a human donor who received an intestinal transplant. This chain joins TRBV11-3 and TRBJ2-3; the D is unclear. The sample consisted of unstimulated CD8+ T cells sorted from spleen or lymph node cells, taken before intestinal transplant. DNA of the CDR3: TGTGCCAGCAGCTTACAGTCCACAGATACGCAGTATTTT. As protein: CASSLQSTDTQYF. Filled out from reference TRBV11-3 and TRBJ2-3, the complete variable domain reads EAGVVQSPRYKIIEKKQPVAFWCNPISGHNTLYWYLQNLGQGPELLIRYENEEAVDDSQLPKDRFSAERLKGVDSTLKIQPAELGDSAVYLCASSLQSTDTQYFGPGTRLTVL.